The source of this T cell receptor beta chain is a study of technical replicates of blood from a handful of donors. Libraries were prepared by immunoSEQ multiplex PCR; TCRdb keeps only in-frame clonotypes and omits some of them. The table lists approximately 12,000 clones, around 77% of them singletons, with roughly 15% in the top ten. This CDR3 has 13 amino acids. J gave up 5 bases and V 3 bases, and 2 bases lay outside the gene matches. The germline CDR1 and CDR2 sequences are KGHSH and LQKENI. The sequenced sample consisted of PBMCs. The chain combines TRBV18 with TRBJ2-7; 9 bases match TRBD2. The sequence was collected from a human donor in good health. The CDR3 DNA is TGTGCCAGCTCACCGCCTAGCGGGGACGAGCAGTACTTC. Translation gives CASSPPSGDEQYF.